This TCR beta chain was observed in a study of response to subunit inactivated influenza vaccine. The study, taken as a whole, reports: With each seasonal influenza vaccination, the authors suggested, few new T cells are recruited.

As concerns this clonotype: The antigen is undetermined.

The V end lost 0 bases, the J end lost 0 bases, and 7 bases lay between the germline ends. Germline V lookup: CDR1 MGHRA, CDR2 YSYEKL. The CDR3 loop spans 15 amino acids. TCRdb re-analysed the RT-PCR reads in MiXCR, keeping a single row per CDR3 protein. The sample has over 150,000 distinct CDR3 sequences, about 11% seen once. This clonotype was sampled from a man aged 45 to 75 who received an inactivated influenza vaccine. The chain links TRBV4-1 to TRBJ2-3; D remains unclear. The sequenced sample was CD8+ T cells sorted from PBMCs, obtained about 24 months after vaccination. For the CDR3, the DNA is TGCGCCAGCAGCCAAGAATCCAAAAGCACAGATACGCAGTATTTT. Translation: CASSQESKSTDTQYF.